A single sample is the source of the 27 T cell receptor beta chains below, sequenced in a study of shared clonotypes between healthy human individuals. Using immunoSEQ multiplex PCR, the repertoire was profiled, and TCRdb retains in-frame clones only, with some absent. There are hundreds of thousands of clones in the sample; about 80% occur only once, and around 1.8% lies in the top ten. The sequencing input was memory CD4+ T cells sorted from blood. As for subset: CD45RA-negative fraction. These receptors all come from a woman in her 30s in good health.

This clone was seen a few times. V gene TRBV11-2 combines with J gene TRBJ1-2, with D hard to call. This CDR3 contains 14 residues. V shed 4 bases and J shed 4 bases, with 13 bases lying between them. Germline values: CDR1 SGHAT, CDR2 FQNNGV. CDR3: CASSSPRGAYGYTF. Here the CDR3 DNA reads TGTGCCAGCAGCTCCCCGAGAGGTGCCTATGGCTACACCTTC.

The rearrangement joins TRBV4-1 to TRBJ2-5; D ambiguous. Trimming removed 1 base at V and 1 base at J, with 4 bases between. The CDR3 extends over 13 amino acids. Looked up from germline, CDR1 is MGHRA and CDR2 is YSYEKL. CDR3 in amino acids: CASSQGIQETQYF. The CDR3, as DNA: TGCGCCAGCAGCCAAGGAATCCAAGAGACCCAGTACTTC.

V usage is TRBV9 and J usage is TRBJ2-3, with 7 bases that match TRBD2. This CDR3 is built from 14 residues. The J segment lost 5 bases and the V segment lost 0 bases, leaving 3 bases of the junction unmatched. CDR1 is SGDLS, CDR2 YYNGEE, per germline. The CDR3 bases are TGTGCCAGCAGCGTAGGACTAGCTCTAGATACGCAGTATTTT. Its protein product is CASSVGLALDTQYF. Together with reference TRBV9 and TRBJ2-3, the CDR3 gives the full variable domain: DSGVTQTPKHLITATGQRVTLRCSPRSGDLSVYWYQQSLDQGLQFLIQYYNGEERAKGNILERFSAQQFPDLHSELNLSSLELGDSALYFCASSVGLALDTQYFGPGTRLTVL.

The chain recombines TRBV10-3 with TRBJ2-2; no firm D call. The CDR3 spans 14 residues. Between the trimmed V and J ends, which lost 1 base and 4 bases, there was a span of 7 bases. CDR1 and CDR2 from the germline V gene are ENHRY and SYGVKD. The CDR3 protein is CAISEFGVTGELFF. CDR3 DNA sequence: TGTGCCATCAGTGAGTTTGGAGTCACCGGGGAGCTGTTTTTT.

J is TRBJ2-2 and V is TRBV28, with 8 bases fitting TRBD2. The V segment lost 8 bases and the J segment 3 bases; nucleotides outside the gene matches: 8. CDR1 is MDHEN, CDR2 SYDVKM, per germline. The CDR3 is made up of 15 amino acids. CDR3 bases: TGTGCCAGCGGTTCGGGACTAGTCTACACCGGGGAGCTGTTTTTT. It is translated as CASGSGLVYTGELFF.

This clone was observed a few times. The rearrangement joins TRBV29-1 to TRBJ1-1, with D uncertain. Trimming pared 3 bases from V and 5 bases from J, leaving 10 bases between. The CDR3 has 12 amino acids. Germline CDR1 and CDR2: SQVTM and ANQGSEA. The CDR3 reads CSVDRMGTEAFF. The CDR3 bases are TGCAGCGTTGACCGGATGGGGACTGAAGCTTTCTTT.

The gene calls are TRBV27 and TRBJ1-5, with no clear D. The V end was cut by 6 bases, the J end by 6 bases, with 21 bases between. The CDR3 spans 16 residues. In germline, CDR1 is MNHEY, CDR2 SMNVEV (reference sequence). The CDR3 loop reads CASSQSAGIRGQPQHF. In DNA form, the CDR3 reads TGTGCCAGCAGCCAATCAGCCGGGATACGGGGTCAGCCCCAGCATTTT.

This chain connects TRBV2 to TRBJ1-5, with 10 bases aligning to TRBD1. The length of the CDR3 is 14 residues. CDR1 and CDR2 from the germline V gene are SNHLY and FYNNEI. V was pared by 3 bases and J by 5 bases, with 1 base of the junction left unmatched. The CDR3 loop reads CASSEGTGDQPQHF. As DNA, the CDR3 is TGTGCCAGCAGTGAGGGGACAGGGGATCAGCCCCAGCATTTT. Combining the CDR3 with reference TRBV2 and TRBJ1-5 gives the whole variable domain EPEVTQTPSHQVTQMGQEVILRCVPISNHLYFYWYRQILGQKVEFLVSFYNNEISEKSEIFDDQFSVERPDGSNFTLKIRSTKLEDSAMYFCASSEGTGDQPQHFGDGTRLSIL.

The table lists this clone with a few counts. The J gene is TRBJ1-5, the V gene TRBV7-9; no clear D gene. Germline CDR1 SEHNR, CDR2 FQNEAQ (reference sequence). Trimming took off 4 bases at V and 5 bases at J, with 9 bases between the two ends. This CDR3 is 13 amino acids long. CDR3 amino acids: CASSSAADQPQHF. CDR3 coding DNA: TGTGCCAGCAGCTCAGCTGCGGATCAGCCCCAGCATTTT.

This chain links TRBV28 with TRBJ2-7; 7 nucleotides match TRBD2. CDR1 is MDHEN and CDR2 is SYDVKM in the germline V gene. The V gene end was trimmed by 4 bases and the J gene end by 0 bases; junction bases not matched to a gene: 3. The length of the CDR3 is 14 residues. The CDR3 DNA sequence: TGTGCCAGCAGTTGGGGACTATACTCCTACGAGCAGTACTTC. Translation gives CASSWGLYSYEQYF.

For this clone: The sample has other DNA sequences that encode this CDR3 too. CDR3 loop: CASSQDRKLFF. The CDR3 DNA follows: TGCGCCAGCAGCCAAGACAGGAAACTGTTTTTT. V is TRBV4-1 and J is TRBJ1-4, with unresolved D. The V gene lost 0 bases and the J gene lost 11 bases, with 4 bases spanning the gap. From germline, CDR1 is MGHRA and CDR2 YSYEKL. This CDR3 is built from 11 residues.

The chain carries TRBV5-1 and TRBJ2-3; D unclear. Germline CDR1 SGHRS, CDR2 YFSETQ. The length of the CDR3 is 12 residues. Trimming removed 4 bases from V and 9 bases from J, with 12 bases in between. The CDR3 sequence: CASSDDLVTQYF. CDR3 bases: TGCGCCAGCAGCGACGACCTAGTGACGCAGTATTTT. Variable domain in full (rest from reference TRBV5-1 and TRBJ2-3): KAGVTQTPRYLIKTRGQQVTLSCSPISGHRSVSWYQQTPGQGLQFLFEYFSETQRNKGNFPGRFSGRQFSNSRSEMNVSTLELGDSALYLCASSDDLVTQYFGPGTRLTVL.

This clone showed up just once. The chain couples TRBV5-1 to TRBJ2-7, with 8 nucleotides matching TRBD2. V dropped 5 bases and J dropped 3; count of bases not matched to a gene: 4. The CDR3 spans 13 residues. Germline lookup yields CDR1 SGHRS and CDR2 YFSETQ. CDR3 in amino acids: CASSNSGIYEQYF. CDR3 bases: TGCGCCAGCAGTAATAGCGGGATCTACGAGCAGTACTTC. Drawing the rest from reference TRBV5-1 and TRBJ2-7, the complete variable domain is KAGVTQTPRYLIKTRGQQVTLSCSPISGHRSVSWYQQTPGQGLQFLFEYFSETQRNKGNFPGRFSGRQFSNSRSEMNVSTLELGDSALYLCASSNSGIYEQYFGPGTRLTVT.

The rearrangement links TRBV6-4 to TRBJ2-5; D not resolved. Germline V gives CDR1 MRHNA, CDR2 SNTAGT. Trimming removed 1 base at V and 7 bases at J, with 7 bases between. CDR3 length: 12 residues. The CDR3 nucleotides are TGTGCCAGCAGTGACTGGGCTGGGACCCAGTACTTC. Residues: CASSDWAGTQYF.

The gene calls are TRBV19 and TRBJ1-5; TRBD1 might be the D (5 bases). The CDR3 is 18 amino acids. V dropped 6 bases and J dropped 0 bases, with 21 bases sitting between them. Germline CDR1 LNHDA, CDR2 SQIVND (reference sequence). Here the CDR3 DNA reads TGTGCCAGTAGCCCCGGGACCGTTACCTTCCCTAGCAATCAGCCCCAGCATTTT. The encoded protein is CASSPGTVTFPSNQPQHF.

The chain combines TRBV7-2 with TRBJ2-7; 11 bases match TRBD2. V was pared by 5 bases and J by 7 bases, with 7 bases of the junction left unmatched. This CDR3 contains 14 residues. Germline lookup yields CDR1 SGHTA and CDR2 FQGNSA. The CDR3 loop reads CASSLGLAASEQYF. CDR3 bases: TGTGCCAGCAGCCTGGGACTAGCGGCATCTGAGCAGTACTTC.

The chain couples TRBV11-2 to TRBJ2-4; 12 bases map to TRBD2. The junction had 7 bases not matched to a gene; V was cut back by 5 bases and J by 2 bases. From germline, CDR1 is SGHAT and CDR2 FQNNGV. The CDR3 has 17 amino acids. This chain's CDR3 is CASSKMTSGSPKNIQYF. CDR3 coding DNA: TGTGCCAGCAGCAAAATGACTAGCGGGAGTCCCAAAAACATTCAGTACTTC.

As for this clone: The same CDR3 can be traced to other DNA sequences in this sample. The CDR3 loop reads CSVEGGLFTDTQYF. DNA for the CDR3: TGCAGCGTTGAGGGGGGGTTGTTTACAGATACGCAGTATTTT. The chain links TRBV29-1 to TRBJ2-3, with 7 positions matching TRBD2. From germline, CDR1 is SQVTM and CDR2 ANQGSEA. Germline trimming cut 3 bases from V and 3 bases from J; bases unmatched to any gene: 6. The CDR3 covers 14 residues.

This clone was observed a handful of times. This sequence joins TRBV2 and TRBJ1-1, with D maybe TRBD1 (5 bases). Germline values: CDR1 SNHLY, CDR2 FYNNEI. This CDR3 has 17 residues. The V and J ends lost 6 bases and 0 bases respectively, with 20 bases between them. This chain's CDR3 is CASRGFRRGLMNTEAFF. CDR3 in DNA: TGTGCCAGCAGGGGTTTTCGGAGGGGTCTTATGAACACTGAAGCTTTCTTT.

This chain uses TRBV4-1 with TRBJ2-7, with 9 bases aligning to TRBD1. This CDR3 has 16 amino acids. The junction had 10 bases not matched to a gene; V was cut back by 4 bases and J by 3 bases. Germline-derived CDR1 and CDR2 are MGHRA and YSYEKL. The CDR3 DNA reads as TGCGCCAGCAGCCCCCAAGAGACGGGACAGGGCTACGAGCAGTACTTC. Translated, it gives CASSPQETGQGYEQYF.

The rearrangement links TRBV7-2 to TRBJ1-5, with TRBD1 identical over 8 bases. J gave up 5 bases and V 2 bases, and 5 bases lay outside the gene matches. CDR1 and CDR2 (germline): SGHTA, FQGNSA. This CDR3 contains 15 residues. The CDR3 DNA follows: TGTGCCAGCAGCTTAAGCAGGGGGCTGTATCAGCCCCAGCATTTT. It yields the protein CASSLSRGLYQPQHF.

The chain carries TRBV11-3 and TRBJ2-3; possibly TRBD2 for D (6 bases). The CDR3 contains 15 residues. Germline CDR1 reads SGHNT; CDR2 reads YENEEA. The V end was cut by 0 bases, the J end by 2 bases, with 9 bases between. CDR3 sequence (DNA): TGTGCCAGCAGCTTAGATAGCGGCCCCACAGATACGCAGTATTTT. This gives the protein CASSLDSGPTDTQYF.

This chain's CDR3 is CASRNQMNTEAFF. The DNA of the CDR3 is TGTGCCAGCAGAAATCAAATGAACACTGAAGCTTTCTTT. The chain carries TRBV28 and TRBJ1-1; no firm D call. The CDR3 is 13 residues long. Trimming shortened V by 6 bases and J by 0 bases, and 8 bases separated the two germline ends. CDR1 and CDR2 (germline): MDHEN, SYDVKM.

This clone was seen at least ten times. The rearrangement links TRBV29-1 to TRBJ2-2, with D possibly being TRBD1 or TRBD2 (5 bases each). Germline CDR1 reads SQVTM; CDR2 reads ANQGSEA. This CDR3 has 14 residues. This CDR3 reads CSGIKGTYTGELFF. CDR3 bases: TGCAGTGGAATTAAGGGGACGTACACCGGGGAGCTGTTTTTT.

The count of this clone is one. The V gene is TRBV11-2, the J gene TRBJ2-7; TRBD2 might be the D (7 bases). CDR3 length: 16 residues. The germline V gene has CDR1 SGHAT and CDR2 FQNNGV. The V end was cut by 5 bases, the J end by 0 bases, with 17 bases between. CDR3 loop: CASSPGLGGGSYEQYF. The CDR3 region has the DNA TGTGCCAGCAGCCCCGGGTTAGGGGGGGGCTCCTACGAGCAGTACTTC. Full variable domain (remainder filled in from reference TRBV11-2 and TRBJ2-7): EAGVAQSPRYKIIEKRQSVAFWCNPISGHATLYWYQQILGQGPKLLIQFQNNGVVDDSQLPKDRFSAERLKGVDSTLKIQPAKLEDSAVYLCASSPGLGGGSYEQYFGPGTRLTVT.

The chain combines TRBV5-1 with TRBJ2-3, with D perhaps TRBD2 (6 bases). Germline V lookup: CDR1 SGHRS, CDR2 YFSETQ. The CDR3 length is 16 residues. Trimming took 4 bases from V and 1 from J, leaving 16 bases between them. CDR3: CASSGSGTGRTDTQYF. The CDR3 nucleotides are TGCGCCAGCAGCGGATCCGGGACTGGCCGCACAGATACGCAGTATTTT. The entire variable domain, with the rest obtained from reference TRBV5-1 and TRBJ2-3, is as follows: KAGVTQTPRYLIKTRGQQVTLSCSPISGHRSVSWYQQTPGQGLQFLFEYFSETQRNKGNFPGRFSGRQFSNSRSEMNVSTLELGDSALYLCASSGSGTGRTDTQYFGPGTRLTVL.

This clone appeared a single time. This sample also contains other DNA sequences that code for the same CDR3. The CDR3 DNA reads as TGCGCCAGCAGCTTGGCCACAGGGGGTGATGGCTACACCTTC. This gives the protein CASSLATGGDGYTF. The chain joins TRBV5-1 to TRBJ1-2; 8 bases fit TRBD1. Looked up from germline, CDR1 is SGHRS and CDR2 is YFSETQ. The V and J ends lost 0 bases and 6 bases, in that order; junction bases with no gene match: 4. The CDR3 runs to 14 residues.